A single T cell receptor beta chain is shown here with its context. Its target is unknown. Method: immunoSEQ multiplex PCR; TCRdb's copy keeps in-frame clones and lacks some. The sample holds some 100,000 clones, 70% to 85% seen once. This sample was taken from a study of radiation and T cells in renal cell carcinoma. Study-level points and caveats: In blood, top tumor clones expanded by 2 weeks, shrinking by 4.

Time point given: baseline pretreatment blood. This sample's treatment: 15 Gy SBRT to primary tumor, nephrectomy 4 weeks later. The patient's renal cell carcinoma had clear cell pathology. The specimen comprised blood, sampled from a patient whose treatment included radiotherapy and nephrectomy. This TCR was recovered from a man in his sixties with renal cell carcinoma.

The CDR3 DNA sequence: TGTGCCAGCAGCTTAGCGGGAGGGGCCTACGAGCAGTACTTC. It is translated as CASSLAGGAYEQYF. The chain joins TRBV4-2 to TRBJ2-7; 11 positions agree with TRBD2. The CDR3 has 14 amino acids. V shed 5 bases, J shed 2 bases, and the junction held 2 bases outside the gene matches. The germline CDR1 and CDR2 sequences are LGHNA and YNFKEQ.